What follows is one T cell receptor beta chain and its context. A junction boundary mismatches the germline segment, possibly from a read error. Original analysis: Nucleated cell number was recorded as an estimate derived from reference gene primer amplification. Method: immunoSEQ multiplex PCR; TCRdb's copy keeps in-frame clones and lacks some. The V and J calls and the clone size are those of that table, but D and trimming were determined from the DNA. The sample contains about 25,000 clones, approximately 85% of which appear only once. This specimen belongs to a study of blood T cell repertoires in COVID-19. Overall study: PBMCs, B-cell-depleted T cells, or T cells were the source of the cDNA or gDNA that made up the material.

CDR3 length equals 13 residues. The germline V gene has CDR1 SSHAT and CDR2 FNYEAQ (reference sequence). This receptor was obtained from a man aged 65 to 85 in a cohort sampled during active COVID-19. This sequence joins TRBV7-7 and TRBJ1-3; TRBD1 matches 10 bases. Material: peripheral blood. The CDR3 sequence: CASSPGQGNTIYF. For the CDR3, the DNA is TGTGCTAGCAGCCCGGGACAGGGGAACACCATATATTTT.